This is a list of T cell receptor beta chains from one sample in a study of blood T cell repertoires in COVID-19. This table comes from immunoSEQ multiplex PCR, and its TCRdb copy is limited to in-frame clones, with some not included. This table holds approximately 80,000 clones, 65% to 90% found once. The sequencing input was peripheral blood. The receptors were sampled from an elderly man with acute or convalescent COVID-19. CDR3s include the opening cysteine and the closing phenylalanine or tryptophan. A D gene is named only where the DNA matches it firmly. Rows may omit the clone size; those that give it use once, few, many or a size class.

V: TRBV6-5
D: TRBD1
size: -
J: TRBJ1-4
DNA: TGTGCCTCAAGGGACAGTAATGAAAAACTGTTTTTT
CDR3: CASRDSNEKLFF

V: TRBV7-3
D: -
size: -
J: TRBJ2-2
DNA: TGTGCCAGCAGTCCATTAGCGGTGAACACCGGGGAGCTGTTTTTT
CDR3: CASSPLAVNTGELFF

V: TRBV30
D: -
size: -
J: TRBJ1-1
DNA: TGTGCCTGGAGTGACACAGGGAAAGCTTTCTTT
CDR3: CAWSDTGKAFF

V: TRBV27
D: -
size: few
J: TRBJ1-1
DNA: TGTGCCAGCAGTTTTTCCCCCCGGAACACTGAAGCTTTCTTT
CDR3: CASSFSPRNTEAFF

V: TRBV28
D: TRBD1
size: -
J: TRBJ1-5
DNA: TGTGCCAGCACCGCGACAGGGTACAATCAGCCCCAGCATTTT
CDR3: CASTATGYNQPQHF

V: TRBV27
D: TRBD1
size: once
J: TRBJ1-4
DNA: TGTGCCAGCAGTTTATCGTGGACAGGTTGGGAAACTAATGAAAAACTGTTTTTT
CDR3: CASSLSWTGWETNEKLFF

V: TRBV28
D: TRBD1
size: large
J: TRBJ1-6
DNA: TGTGCCAGCAGTTTTCTAGGACAGGGTCTGGTACCCCTCCACTTT
CDR3: CASSFLGQGLVPLHF

V: TRBV5-6
D: -
size: -
J: TRBJ1-1
DNA: TGTGCCAGCAGCAGGACAGTTGAAGCTTTCTTT
CDR3: CASSRTVEAFF

V: TRBV19
D: TRBD2
size: few
J: TRBJ2-3
DNA: TGTGCCAGTAGTATAGCCTATGCGGGAGGCCGAGATACGCAGTATTTT
CDR3: CASSIAYAGGRDTQYF

V: TRBV5-1
D: TRBD2
size: -
J: TRBJ2-1
DNA: TGCGCCAGCAGCCCTAGGACTAGCGGGATCTACAATGAGCAGTTCTTC
CDR3: CASSPRTSGIYNEQFF

V: TRBV15
D: TRBD1
size: -
J: TRBJ1-4
DNA: TGTGCCACCAGCAGAGGACAGGGAACTAATGAAAAACTGTTTTTT
CDR3: CATSRGQGTNEKLFF

V: TRBV7-9
D: TRBD1
size: -
J: TRBJ1-1
DNA: TGTGCCAGCAGCACAGGGGCGGACACTGAAGCTTTCTTT
CDR3: CASSTGADTEAFF

V: TRBV5-1
D: -
size: -
J: TRBJ2-1
DNA: TGCGCCAGCAGCTTGGAGGGCGGACAGTACAATGAGCAGTTCTTC
CDR3: CASSLEGGQYNEQFF

V: TRBV28
D: -
size: -
J: TRBJ2-5
DNA: TGTGCCAGCGGAGGGGACCAAGAGACCCAGTACTTC
CDR3: CASGGDQETQYF

V: TRBV6-5
D: TRBD1
size: -
J: TRBJ1-1
DNA: TGTGCCAGCAGTAGGACAGGGCGACTGAACACTGAAGCTTTCTTT
CDR3: CASSRTGRLNTEAFF

V: TRBV4-2
D: TRBD1
size: few
J: TRBJ2-7
DNA: TGTGCCAGCAGCCAAGAACAGGGGGGCTACGAGCAGTACTTC
CDR3: CASSQEQGGYEQYF

V: TRBV2
D: -
size: -
J: TRBJ1-1
DNA: TGTGCCACCCCAGGGCGGCTCCTGAACACTGAAGCTTTCTTT
CDR3: CATPGRLLNTEAFF

V: TRBV7-3
D: TRBD2
size: -
J: TRBJ2-2
DNA: TGTGCCAGCAGCTCTCGAGCGGGGGCGGGAGTGACCGGGGAGCTGTTTTTT
CDR3: CASSSRAGAGVTGELFF

V: TRBV2
D: -
size: -
J: TRBJ2-5
DNA: TGTGCCAGCTCTATTTTAACCCAGTACTTC
CDR3: CASSILTQYF

V: TRBV11-3
D: TRBD2
size: once
J: TRBJ2-1
DNA: TGTGCCAGCAGCGTAGGGGGACTAGCCCCCCATGAGCAGTTCTTC
CDR3: CASSVGGLAPHEQFF

V: TRBV9
D: -
size: -
J: TRBJ1-2
DNA: TGTGCCAGCAGCGTAGCCCCGACGGAGAACTATGGCTACACCTTC
CDR3: CASSVAPTENYGYTF